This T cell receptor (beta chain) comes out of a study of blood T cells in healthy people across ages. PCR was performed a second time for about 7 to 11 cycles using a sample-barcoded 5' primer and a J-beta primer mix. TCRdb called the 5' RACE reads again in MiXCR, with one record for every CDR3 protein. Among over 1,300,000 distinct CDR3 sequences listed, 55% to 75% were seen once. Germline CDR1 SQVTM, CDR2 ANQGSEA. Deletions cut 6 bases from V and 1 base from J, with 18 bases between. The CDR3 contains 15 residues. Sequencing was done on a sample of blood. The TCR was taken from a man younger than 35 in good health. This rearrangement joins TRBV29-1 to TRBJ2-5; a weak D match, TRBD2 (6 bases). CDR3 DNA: TGCAGCGTGGGAGGTGACCTTAGAGCCCAAGAGACCCAGTACTTC. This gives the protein CSVGGDLRAQETQYF.